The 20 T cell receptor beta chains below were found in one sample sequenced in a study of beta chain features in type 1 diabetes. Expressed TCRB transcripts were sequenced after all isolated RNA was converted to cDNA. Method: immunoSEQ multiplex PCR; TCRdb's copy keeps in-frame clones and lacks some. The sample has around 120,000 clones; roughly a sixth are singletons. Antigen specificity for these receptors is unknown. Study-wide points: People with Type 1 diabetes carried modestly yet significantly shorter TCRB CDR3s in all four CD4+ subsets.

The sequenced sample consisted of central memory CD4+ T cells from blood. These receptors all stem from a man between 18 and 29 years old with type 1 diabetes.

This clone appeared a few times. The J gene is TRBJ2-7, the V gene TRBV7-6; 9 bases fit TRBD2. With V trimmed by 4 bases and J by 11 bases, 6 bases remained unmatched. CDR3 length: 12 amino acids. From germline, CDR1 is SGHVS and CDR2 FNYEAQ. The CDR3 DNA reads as TGTGCCAGCAGCTACAGCGGGGGGCCGGAGTACTTC. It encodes CASSYSGGPEYF.

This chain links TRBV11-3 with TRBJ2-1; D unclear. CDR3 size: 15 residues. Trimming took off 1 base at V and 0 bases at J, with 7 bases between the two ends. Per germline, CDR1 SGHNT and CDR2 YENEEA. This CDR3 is CASSLGISSYNEQFF. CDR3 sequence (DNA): TGTGCCAGCAGCTTAGGGATTAGCTCCTACAATGAGCAGTTCTTC.

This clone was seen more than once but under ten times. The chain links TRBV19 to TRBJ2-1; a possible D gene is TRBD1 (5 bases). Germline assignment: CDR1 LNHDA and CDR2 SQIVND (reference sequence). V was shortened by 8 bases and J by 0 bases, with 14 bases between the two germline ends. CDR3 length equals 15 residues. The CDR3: CASSLRQSSYNEQFF. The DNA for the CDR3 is TGTGCCAGTTCGCTTAGACAGAGCTCCTACAATGAGCAGTTCTTC. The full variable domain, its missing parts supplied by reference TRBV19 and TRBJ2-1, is DGGITQSPKYLFRKEGQNVTLSCEQNLNHDAMYWYRQDPGQGLRLIYYSQIVNDFQKGDIAEGYSVSREKKESFPLTVTSAQKNPTAFYLCASSLRQSSYNEQFFGPGTRLTVL.

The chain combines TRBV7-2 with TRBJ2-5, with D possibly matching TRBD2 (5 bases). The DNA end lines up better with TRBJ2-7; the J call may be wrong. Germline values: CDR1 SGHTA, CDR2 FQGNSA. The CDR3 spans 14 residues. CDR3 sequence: CASSFGLYSYEQYF. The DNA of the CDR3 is TGTGCCAGCAGCTTTGGACTGTACTCCTACGAGCAGTACTTC.

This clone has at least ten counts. The CDR3 is CSVVMAGNTEAFF. The CDR3 DNA is TGCAGCGTAGTCATGGCGGGGAACACTGAAGCTTTCTTT. This sequence joins TRBV29-1 and TRBJ1-1; no clear D. The ends were cut back, 6 bases at V and 1 base at J, with 12 bases in the middle. The CDR3 covers 13 residues. The germline CDR1 and CDR2 sequences are SQVTM and ANQGSEA.

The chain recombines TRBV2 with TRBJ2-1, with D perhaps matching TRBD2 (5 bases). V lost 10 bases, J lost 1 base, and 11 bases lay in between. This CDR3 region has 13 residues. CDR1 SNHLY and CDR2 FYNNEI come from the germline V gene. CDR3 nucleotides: TGTGCCACTCTACTAGTATCCTACAATGAGCAGTTCTTC. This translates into CATLLVSYNEQFF. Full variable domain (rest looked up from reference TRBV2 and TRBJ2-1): EPEVTQTPSHQVTQMGQEVILRCVPISNHLYFYWYRQILGQKVEFLVSFYNNEISEKSEIFDDQFSVERPDGSNFTLKIRSTKLEDSAMYFCATLLVSYNEQFFGPGTRLTVL.

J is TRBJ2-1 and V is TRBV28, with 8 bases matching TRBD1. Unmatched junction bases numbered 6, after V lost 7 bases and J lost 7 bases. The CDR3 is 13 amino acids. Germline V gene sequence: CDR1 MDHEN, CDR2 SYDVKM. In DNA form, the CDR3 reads TGTGCCAGCACAGGGGGCTTTGGAAATGAGCAGTTCTTC. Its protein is CASTGGFGNEQFF.

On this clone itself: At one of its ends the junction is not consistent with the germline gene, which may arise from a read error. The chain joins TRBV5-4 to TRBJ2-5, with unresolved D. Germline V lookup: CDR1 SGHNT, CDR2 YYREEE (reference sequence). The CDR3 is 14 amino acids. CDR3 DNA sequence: TGTGCCAGCAGCTTCGCAGACAACCAAGAGGCCCAGTACTTC. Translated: CASSFADNQEAQYF.

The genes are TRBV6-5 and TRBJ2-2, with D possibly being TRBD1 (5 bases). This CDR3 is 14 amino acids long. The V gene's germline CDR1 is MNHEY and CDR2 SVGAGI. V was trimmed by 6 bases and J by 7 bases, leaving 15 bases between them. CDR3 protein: CASSPGQGSGELFF. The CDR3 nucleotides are TGTGCCAGCAGCCCAGGCCAGGGAAGCGGGGAGCTGTTTTTT.

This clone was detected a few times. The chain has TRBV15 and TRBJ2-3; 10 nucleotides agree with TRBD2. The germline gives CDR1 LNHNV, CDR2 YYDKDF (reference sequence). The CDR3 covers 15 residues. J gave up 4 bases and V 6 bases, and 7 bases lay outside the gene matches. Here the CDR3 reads CATSYGSGGSDTQYF. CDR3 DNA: TGTGCCACCAGTTACGGTAGCGGGGGGTCAGATACGCAGTATTTT.

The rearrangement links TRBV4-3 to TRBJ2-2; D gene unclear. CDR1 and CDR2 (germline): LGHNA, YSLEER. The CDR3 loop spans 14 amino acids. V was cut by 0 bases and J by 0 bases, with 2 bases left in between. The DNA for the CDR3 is TGCGCCAGCAGCCAAGAGTCGAACACCGGGGAGCTGTTTTTT. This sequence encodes CASSQESNTGELFF.

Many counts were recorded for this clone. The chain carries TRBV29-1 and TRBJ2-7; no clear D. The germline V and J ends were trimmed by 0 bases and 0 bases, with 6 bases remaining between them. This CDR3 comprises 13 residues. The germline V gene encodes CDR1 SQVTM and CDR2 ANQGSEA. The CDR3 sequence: CSVEDSSSYEQYF. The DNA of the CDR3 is TGCAGCGTTGAAGACAGCAGCTCCTACGAGCAGTACTTC.

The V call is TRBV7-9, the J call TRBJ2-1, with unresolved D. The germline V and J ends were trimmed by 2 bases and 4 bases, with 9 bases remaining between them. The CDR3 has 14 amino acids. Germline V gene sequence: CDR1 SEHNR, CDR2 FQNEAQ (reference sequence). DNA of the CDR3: TGTGCCAGCAGCTTATTCCAAGTGTACAATGAGCAGTTCTTC. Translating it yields CASSLFQVYNEQFF.

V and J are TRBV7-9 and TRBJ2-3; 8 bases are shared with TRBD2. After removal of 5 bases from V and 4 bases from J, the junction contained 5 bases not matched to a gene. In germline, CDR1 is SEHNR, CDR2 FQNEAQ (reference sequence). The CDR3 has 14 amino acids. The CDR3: CASSLRTSSDTQYF. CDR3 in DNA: TGTGCCAGCAGCCTCAGGACTAGCTCAGATACGCAGTATTTT.

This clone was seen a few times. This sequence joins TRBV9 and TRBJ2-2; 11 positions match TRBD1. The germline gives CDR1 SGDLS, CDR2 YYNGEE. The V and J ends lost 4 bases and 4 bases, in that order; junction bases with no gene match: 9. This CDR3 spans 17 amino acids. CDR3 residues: CASSYITGTGGTGELFF. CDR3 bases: TGTGCCAGCAGCTACATTACCGGGACAGGGGGCACCGGGGAGCTGTTTTTT.

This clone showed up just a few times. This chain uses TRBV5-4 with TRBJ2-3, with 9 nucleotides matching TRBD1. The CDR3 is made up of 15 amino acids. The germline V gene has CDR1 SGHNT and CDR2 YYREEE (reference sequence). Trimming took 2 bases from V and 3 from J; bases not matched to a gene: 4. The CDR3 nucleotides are TGTGCCAGCAGCTTCGGAGGACAGGGGACAGATACGCAGTATTTT. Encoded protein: CASSFGGQGTDTQYF.

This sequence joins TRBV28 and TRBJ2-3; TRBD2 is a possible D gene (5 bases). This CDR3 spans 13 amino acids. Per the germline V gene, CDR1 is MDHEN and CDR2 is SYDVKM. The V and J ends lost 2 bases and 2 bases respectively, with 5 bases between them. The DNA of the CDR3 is TGTGCCAGCAGTTTACGGGACACAGATACGCAGTATTTT. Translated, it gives CASSLRDTDTQYF.

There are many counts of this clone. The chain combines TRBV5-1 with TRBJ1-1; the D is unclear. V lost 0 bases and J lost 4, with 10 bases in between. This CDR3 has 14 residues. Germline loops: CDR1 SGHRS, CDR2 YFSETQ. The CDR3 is CASSLDAGVTEAFF. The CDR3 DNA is TGCGCCAGCAGCTTGGATGCCGGGGTCACTGAAGCTTTCTTT.

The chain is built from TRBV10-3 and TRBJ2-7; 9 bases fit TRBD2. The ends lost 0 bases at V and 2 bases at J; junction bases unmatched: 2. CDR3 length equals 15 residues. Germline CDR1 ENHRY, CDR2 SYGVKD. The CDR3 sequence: CAISESPSGAYEQYF. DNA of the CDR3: TGTGCCATCAGTGAGTCGCCTAGCGGGGCCTACGAGCAGTACTTC.

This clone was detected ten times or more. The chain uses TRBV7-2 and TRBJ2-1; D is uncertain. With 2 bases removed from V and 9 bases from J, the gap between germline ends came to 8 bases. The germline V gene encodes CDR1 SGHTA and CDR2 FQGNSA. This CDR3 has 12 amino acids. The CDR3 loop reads CASSLRVGEQFF. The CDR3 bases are TGTGCCAGCAGCTTACGCGTTGGTGAGCAGTTCTTC.